This section outlines one T cell receptor (beta chain) sequence together with its context. Its antigen is not identified. With 4 bases clipped from V and 3 bases from J, the junction kept 7 bases outside the gene matches. The CDR3 spans 14 residues. This entry comes from a study of OX40 agonist ivuxolimab in advanced cancers. Study information: Subjects had a mean age of approximately 60 years, with a range of about 20 to 85; around 83% were male. Therapy given before enrollment (anti-PD-1, anti-PD-L1 or anti-CTLA-4) was allowed, and over 35% had some.

Findings and limits, study-wide: CD4+ and CD8+ blood T cells expanded clonally by week 6 at 0.1 to 3.0 mg/kg. On average, a greater number of expanded clones characterised CD8+ T cells relative to CD4+.

Method: immunoSEQ multiplex PCR; TCRdb's copy keeps in-frame clones and lacks some. The repertoire includes tens of thousands of clones, approximately 90% of them detected once, and around 2.7% sits in the top ten. The chain uses TRBV5-7 and TRBJ2-7, with 7 bases identical to TRBD1. TRBV5-7 is labeled an ORF, and its function is uncertain. The TCR was taken from an adult with an advanced solid tumor such as melanoma, head and neck, liver or kidney cancer. This specimen consisted of CD4+ or CD8+ T cells sorted from blood, obtained in a trial of the OX40 agonist ivuxolimab. CDR3 protein: CASSIRTGCYEQYF. DNA for the CDR3: TGTGCCAGCAGCATTAGGACAGGCTGCTACGAGCAGTACTTC.